Given below is one T cell receptor (beta chain) in context. The investigators amplified TCR beta CDR3 regions from RNA transcripts. In the first-round RT-PCR of the TCR CDR3, the HTBI primer set was used. TCRdb independently ran MiXCR on the multiplex PCR reads; one entry per CDR3 protein. In the table there are 340,000 or so distinct CDR3 sequences, approximately 16% of which are singletons. These data are taken from a study of T cells in Graves' hyperthyroidism and ophthalmopathy. The clonotype comes from a man aged 25-45 years with Graves' hyperthyroidism. Sequencing was carried out using blood.

DNA of the CDR3: TGCAGTGCACTACGACAGGACCAAGAGACCCAGTACTTC. It codes for CSALRQDQETQYF. This chain connects TRBV20-1 to TRBJ2-5; TRBD1 might be the D (6 bases). Germline values: CDR1 DFQATT, CDR2 SNEGSKA (reference sequence). V lost 6 bases and J lost 0, with 11 bases in between. This CDR3 region has 13 residues.